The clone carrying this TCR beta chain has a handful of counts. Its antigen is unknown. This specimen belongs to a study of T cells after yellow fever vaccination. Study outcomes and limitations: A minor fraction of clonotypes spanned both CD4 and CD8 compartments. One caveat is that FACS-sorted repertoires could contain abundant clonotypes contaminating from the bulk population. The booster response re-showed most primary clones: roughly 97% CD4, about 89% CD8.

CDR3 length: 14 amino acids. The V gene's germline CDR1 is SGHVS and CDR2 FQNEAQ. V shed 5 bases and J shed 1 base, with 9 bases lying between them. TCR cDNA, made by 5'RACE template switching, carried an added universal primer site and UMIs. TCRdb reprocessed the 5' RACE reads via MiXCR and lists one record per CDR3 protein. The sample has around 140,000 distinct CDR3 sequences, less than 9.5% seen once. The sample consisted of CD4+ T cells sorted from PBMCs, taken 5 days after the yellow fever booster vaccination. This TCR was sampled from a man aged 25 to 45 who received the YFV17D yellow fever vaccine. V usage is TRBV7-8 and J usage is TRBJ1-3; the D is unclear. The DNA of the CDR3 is TGTGCCAGCAGCCCTTTTAGATCTGGAAACACCATATATTTT. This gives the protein CASSPFRSGNTIYF.